These T cell receptor beta chains were read from a single sample in a study of breast tumors, draining lymph nodes, adjacent tissues. TCRdb redid the calling of the multiplex PCR reads with MiXCR, one entry per CDR3 protein. The sample shows about 180,000 distinct CDR3 sequences, 25% to 40% of them seen only once. Sequencing input: axillary lymph node tissue. The receptors here all came from a female donor with breast cancer. Some clones in this sample may be carry-over from other donors' samples. CDR3s include the opening cysteine and the closing phenylalanine or tryptophan. The D gene is left open where the match is weak. Clone sizes are given selectively: once, few, many, or a class where the clone is expanded.

abundance: many
j_gene: TRBJ2-4
d_gene: TRBD1
v_gene: TRBV2
CDR3nt: TGTGCCAGCAGCCGACAGGGGAGCATTCAGTACTTC
CDR3aa: CASSRQGSIQYF

abundance: once
j_gene: TRBJ1-5
d_gene: NA
v_gene: TRBV5-1
CDR3nt: TGCGCCACCAGCAGAGCCGGGGGAGGGCAGCCCCAGCATTTT
CDR3aa: CATSRAGGGQPQHF

abundance: many
j_gene: TRBJ2-5
d_gene: TRBD2
v_gene: TRBV12-3/TRBV12-4
CDR3nt: TGTGCCAGCAGTCGAAGGGCGGGGGGGGAGACCCAGTACTTC
CDR3aa: CASSRRAGGETQYF

abundance: many
j_gene: TRBJ2-1
d_gene: NA
v_gene: TRBV2
CDR3nt: TGTGCCAGCAGTGTGGCAGTGCGGATGAGCTCCTACAATGAGCAGTTCTTC
CDR3aa: CASSVAVRMSSYNEQFF

abundance: NA
j_gene: TRBJ2-1
d_gene: TRBD2
v_gene: TRBV6-4
CDR3nt: TGTGCCAGCAGTCACCGGGGACTACCCTACAATGAGCAGTTCTTC
CDR3aa: CASSHRGLPYNEQFF

abundance: many
j_gene: TRBJ1-5
d_gene: NA
v_gene: TRBV11-2
CDR3nt: TGTGCCAGCAGCTTACCGGGGAGCAATCAGCCCCAGCATTTT
CDR3aa: CASSLPGSNQPQHF

abundance: NA
j_gene: TRBJ2-1
d_gene: TRBD2
v_gene: TRBV29-1
CDR3nt: TGCAGCTTAGGAAGTAGCGGGAGTTTCAATGAGCAGTTCTTC
CDR3aa: CSLGSSGSFNEQFF

abundance: NA
j_gene: TRBJ1-3
d_gene: NA
v_gene: TRBV7-2
CDR3nt: TGTGCCAGCAGCACAACGGGGCTCTTCCGAAGAAACACCATATATTTT
CDR3aa: CASSTTGLFRRNTIYF

abundance: many
j_gene: TRBJ2-2
d_gene: NA
v_gene: TRBV19
CDR3nt: TGTGCCAGTAGTAACGTGTTGGGGGATCTTCTAGGGGGGGAGCTGTTTTTT
CDR3aa: CASSNVLGDLLGGELFF

abundance: many
j_gene: TRBJ2-5
d_gene: NA
v_gene: TRBV12-3/TRBV12-4
CDR3nt: TGTGCCAGCAGTTGGACTAATCAGGCAGAGACCCAGTACTTC
CDR3aa: CASSWTNQAETQYF

abundance: many
j_gene: TRBJ2-7
d_gene: NA
v_gene: TRBV20-1
CDR3nt: TGCAGTGCTAGTTGGAGCTCGAGGGACGAGCAGTACTTC
CDR3aa: CSASWSSRDEQYF

abundance: NA
j_gene: TRBJ2-7
d_gene: NA
v_gene: TRBV9
CDR3nt: TGTGCCAGCAGCCCCCGAGATAGCGGGACAGGTATGTCCTACGAGCAGTACTTC
CDR3aa: CASSPRDSGTGMSYEQYF

abundance: NA
j_gene: TRBJ1-6
d_gene: TRBD1
v_gene: TRBV24-1
CDR3nt: TGTGCCACCAGAGGGACAGGGATGCGAAACTATAATTCACCCCTCCACTTT
CDR3aa: CATRGTGMRNYNSPLHF

abundance: NA
j_gene: TRBJ1-2
d_gene: TRBD1
v_gene: TRBV6-1
CDR3nt: TGTGCCAGCAGTGAAGTTAAGACAGGGTCGGCGGGTGGCTACACCTTC
CDR3aa: CASSEVKTGSAGGYTF

abundance: many
j_gene: TRBJ2-7
d_gene: TRBD2
v_gene: TRBV6-5
CDR3nt: TGTGCCAGCAGCGGAGGCGGGAGCTCCTACGAGCAGTACTTC
CDR3aa: CASSGGGSSYEQYF

abundance: NA
j_gene: TRBJ1-4
d_gene: NA
v_gene: TRBV11-3
CDR3nt: TGTGCCAGCAGCTTAGGGCAGGGTCAAAATGAAAAACTGTTTTTT
CDR3aa: CASSLGQGQNEKLFF